The present T cell receptor (beta chain) was sequenced within a study of CD8+ T cells in alopecia areata. Study-wide background: Tofacitinib ran 6 to 18 months, followed by 6 months off drug. Study-wide points: A large proportion of expanded lesional clones were detected persisting in scalp and blood during tofacitinib. Clonality in lesional scalp, especially alopecia totalis/universalis, exceeded that of normal scalp.

Described treatment: oral pan-JAK inhibitor, 5-10 mg twice daily. The study team obtained lesional scalp punch biopsies and peripheral blood from alopecia areata patients. CDR1 SQVTM and CDR2 ANQGSEA come from the germline V gene. The CDR3 extends over 14 amino acids. V was cut by 6 bases and J by 4 bases, with 19 bases left in between. Turning to this clone: Its cognate antigen is unknown.

Extracted from the samples, RNA was reverse transcribed into cDNA to serve as the sequencing template. Some clones are missing from TCRdb's copy, which holds only in-frame ones; the method was immunoSEQ multiplex PCR. This table has a few hundred thousand clones, less than 75% appearing once. Sequencing was performed on CD4+ T cells sorted from blood, taken at week 4, from a patient treated with tofacitinib. This receptor was taken from a human donor with alopecia areata. The gene calls are TRBV29-1 and TRBJ2-7, with D perhaps TRBD2 (5 bases). CDR3 residues: CSVILGGSAYEQYF. CDR3 nucleotides: TGCAGCGTCATACTAGGTGGCAGCGCGTACGAGCAGTACTTC.